The clone carrying this TCR beta chain was seen at least ten times. Its antigen is currently unknown. The source of the sample is a study of T cells in Graves' hyperthyroidism and ophthalmopathy. Overall study findings and caveats: Most expanded thyroid clonotypes above 0.001 recurred in blood.

With 3 bases removed from V and 0 bases from J, the gap between germline ends came to 9 bases. In germline, CDR1 is LNHDA, CDR2 SQIVND (reference sequence). The CDR3 extends over 16 amino acids. Patients having uncontrolled infection, another autoimmune disease, pregnancy or lactation were not included. RNA transcripts provided the source from which TCR beta CDR3 regions were amplified. A first-round RT-PCR of the TCR CDR3 used the HTBI primer set. TCRdb fed the multiplex PCR reads into MiXCR, producing one record per CDR3 protein. Here the sample spans about 570,000 distinct CDR3 sequences, just over 45% being singletons.

The gene calls are TRBV19 and TRBJ2-6; D possibly corresponds to TRBD1 (6 bases). This sequence was found in an adult woman with Graves' disease, either hyperthyroidism or ophthalmopathy (not recorded which). Material: peripheral blood or thyroid tissue (not recorded which). CDR3 region: CASSIQGYSGANVLTF. The DNA of the CDR3 is TGTGCCAGTAGTATCCAGGGGTACTCTGGGGCCAACGTCCTGACTTTC.